Following are 24 T cell receptor beta chains from one sample sequenced in a study of prognosis after radiotherapy for stage I lung cancer. Two-round multiplex PCR amplified TCR beta CDR3 from genomic DNA. First-round PCR, the initial amplification, used primers specific to each TRBV and TRBJ gene. Via MiXCR, TCRdb re-called the multiplex PCR reads, giving one row per CDR3 protein. The data contain around 63,000 distinct CDR3 sequences, about 30% of them singletons. The sequencing used PBMCs, collected before or after stereotactic body radiation therapy (not recorded which). The receptors were sampled from a donor over 45 with non-small cell lung cancer.

Worth noting for this clonotype: A far larger clone is a single base away, which makes a read error likely. This chain joins TRBV6-4 and TRBJ2-1; D may be TRBD1 (6 bases). The CDR3 is 16 amino acids. Germline lookup yields CDR1 MRHNA and CDR2 SNTAGT. Trimming removed 7 bases from V and 1 base from J, with 17 bases in between. In DNA, the CDR3 is TGTGCCAGCAAAGTGAGTACAGGGTCGTCCTACAATGAGCAGTTCTTC. Amino acids: CASKVSTGSSYNEQFF.

Note on this clonotype: The junction departs from germline at one end; a sequencing error may be responsible. The chain uses TRBV6-5 and TRBJ2-1; TRBD2 matches 9 bases. CDR3 length: 16 residues. Germline assignment: CDR1 MNHEY and CDR2 SVGAGI. CDR3 in DNA: TGTGCCAGCAGTTACGGGGCTAGCGGGGTTTACAATGGGCAGTTCTTC. Its protein product is CASSYGASGVYNGQFF.

This clonotype was detected many times. This chain uses TRBV6-1 with TRBJ2-7; D gene unclear. The germline gives CDR1 MNHNS, CDR2 SASEGT. V gave up 5 bases and J gave up 0 bases, with 11 bases separating them. The CDR3 has 14 amino acids. The CDR3 here is CASSPRPSSYEQYF. Here the CDR3 DNA reads TGTGCCAGCAGTCCCCGACCGAGCTCCTACGAGCAGTACTTC.

This clonotype appeared many times. The chain links TRBV3-1 to TRBJ2-1; no definite D call. V was clipped by 1 base and J by 8 bases, with 12 bases between them. Germline CDR1 is LGHDT and CDR2 is YNNKEL (reference sequence). The CDR3 extends over 14 amino acids. The CDR3 region is CASSQGPFVDEQFF. Here the CDR3 DNA reads TGTGCCAGCAGCCAAGGCCCCTTCGTGGATGAGCAGTTCTTC.

This clonotype has at least ten counts. The chain carries TRBV7-9 and TRBJ1-1; D uncertain. The CDR3 extends over 17 amino acids. V shed 3 bases and J shed 1 base, with 18 bases lying between them. Germline V gene lookup returns CDR1 SEHNR and CDR2 FQNEAQ (reference sequence). This CDR3 is CASSLAGGRTANTEAFF. CDR3 DNA: TGTGCCAGCAGCTTGGCAGGTGGAAGGACGGCGAACACTGAAGCTTTCTTT.

This clonotype was detected many times. The rearrangement uses TRBV20-1 and TRBJ1-4, with 7 nucleotides matching TRBD1. CDR3 length equals 13 residues. Germline loops: CDR1 DFQATT, CDR2 SNEGSKA (reference sequence). Unmatched junction bases numbered 2, after V lost 1 base and J lost 6 bases. For the CDR3, the DNA is TGCAGTGCTAGAGGACAGGGCGATGAAAAACTGTTTTTT. Amino acids: CSARGQGDEKLFF.

For the CDR3, the DNA is TGTGCCAGCAGTACTTTGGACAGACGTATCTACGAGCAGTACTTC. It is translated as CASSTLDRRIYEQYF. The chain joins TRBV6-1 to TRBJ2-7; a possible D gene is TRBD1 (6 bases). CDR3 size: 15 residues. The V gene lost 5 bases and the J gene lost 3 bases, with 17 bases spanning the gap. From germline, CDR1 is MNHNS and CDR2 SASEGT.

This clonotype was counted at least ten times. The chain has TRBV12-3 or TRBV12-4 and TRBJ2-1; 11 nucleotides match TRBD1. The length of the CDR3 is 14 residues. V dropped 7 bases and J dropped 6; count of bases not matched to a gene: 5. This chain's CDR3 is CASTGGQGVNEQFF. CDR3 DNA sequence: TGTGCCAGCACCGGGGGACAGGGGGTCAATGAGCAGTTCTTC.

Turning to this clonotype: Lacking the conserved final phenylalanine or tryptophan, this CDR3 likely reflects a read error. The genes are TRBV5-1 and TRBJ2-3, with a possible D match to TRBD1 (6 bases). The CDR3 sequence is 17 residues long. Germline V gene lookup returns CDR1 SGHRS and CDR2 YFSETQ. With 1 base removed from V and 4 bases from J, the gap between germline ends came to 19 bases. CDR3 in amino acids: CASSLSGHTHGADTQYS. The CDR3, as DNA: TGCGCCAGCAGCTTGTCGGGACACACCCACGGGGCAGATACGCAGTATTCT.

This clonotype was observed many times. CDR3 DNA sequence: TGTGCCAGCAGTTTTGGGGCCGGGGAGCTGTTTTTT. This sequence encodes CASSFGAGELFF. This chain connects TRBV12-3 or TRBV12-4 to TRBJ2-2; D gene unclear. V lost 3 bases and J 6 bases, leaving 5 bases between the germline ends. This CDR3 has 12 amino acids.

This clonotype was observed at least ten times. The chain joins TRBV27 to TRBJ2-2; 11 bases fit TRBD1. The CDR3 runs 15 residues. Trimming cost V 7 bases and J 7 bases; bases outside gene matches: 8. Per the germline V gene, CDR1 is MNHEY and CDR2 is SMNVEV (reference sequence). The CDR3 DNA follows: TGTGCCAGCACCAGCGGACAGGGGGCAAGCGGGGAGCTGTTTTTT. The encoded protein is CASTSGQGASGELFF.

This clonotype has at least ten counts. The chain carries TRBV6-1 and TRBJ1-1; D unclear. Germline lookup yields CDR1 MNHNS and CDR2 SASEGT. The CDR3 runs to 13 residues. V was cut by 5 bases and J by 8 bases, with 15 bases left in between. The CDR3 bases are TGTGCCAGCAGTCCGGACCCGATAGGCGAAGCTTTCTTT. Its protein is CASSPDPIGEAFF.

This clonotype came up many times. V gene TRBV28 combines with J gene TRBJ1-2; D might be TRBD1 (5 bases). Trimming took off 1 base at V and 8 bases at J, with 14 bases between the two ends. Germline values: CDR1 MDHEN, CDR2 SYDVKM. There are 14 residues in the CDR3. CDR3 protein: CASSLLGSGGGYTF. The CDR3 DNA reads TGTGCCAGCAGTTTATTGGGATCCGGGGGAGGCTACACCTTC.

The genes are TRBV2 and TRBJ2-5; 8 bases fit TRBD2. CDR3 length: 16 amino acids. Germline CDR1 SNHLY, CDR2 FYNNEI. The trim removed 4 bases at V and 1 base at J, leaving 8 bases unmatched. The CDR3 nucleotides are TGTGCCAGCAGTGCGACTAGCGAGTCGCCCCAAGAGACCCAGTACTTC. It specifies CASSATSESPQETQYF.

At least ten counts were recorded for this clonotype. V usage is TRBV19 and J usage is TRBJ1-3; 7 bases are shared with TRBD1. Germline values: CDR1 LNHDA, CDR2 SQIVND (reference sequence). This CDR3 has 17 amino acids. Trimming took 5 bases from V and 1 from J; bases not matched to a gene: 11. The CDR3 DNA is TGTGCCAGTAGTCCCCGCCTTGGGACAGAGTCTGGAAACACCATATATTTT. Translating gives CASSPRLGTESGNTIYF.

This clonotype has a count of ten or more. The V gene is TRBV6-1, the J gene TRBJ2-3; 8 bases are shared with TRBD1. Germline trimming cut 6 bases from V and 3 bases from J; bases unmatched to any gene: 11. Germline V gives CDR1 MNHNS, CDR2 SASEGT. The CDR3 is 16 amino acids. CDR3 coding DNA: TGTGCCAGCAGGCGTCAGGGGGCAGTTGGAACAGATACGCAGTATTTT. Translation gives CASRRQGAVGTDTQYF.

This clonotype was recorded at least ten times. V usage is TRBV28 and J usage is TRBJ2-7; 10 nucleotides align to TRBD1. Germline values: CDR1 MDHEN, CDR2 SYDVKM. The V gene end was trimmed by 5 bases and the J gene end by 0 bases; junction bases not matched to a gene: 4. The CDR3 contains 15 residues. The CDR3, as DNA: TGTGCCAGCAGTCGGACAGGGGGGATCTCCTACGAGCAGTACTTC. Amino acid sequence: CASSRTGGISYEQYF.

Notes on this clonotype: Just one base apart from a much larger clone, this may be a read error. V and J are TRBV28 and TRBJ1-5; D may be TRBD1 (6 bases). This CDR3 contains 13 residues. Germline V gene data show CDR1 as MDHEN and CDR2 as SYDVKM. V lost 5 bases, J lost 5 bases, and 10 bases lay in between. This chain's CDR3 is CASSPQGHQPQHF. The CDR3 DNA is TGTGCCAGCAGTCCACAGGGCCATCAGCCCCAGCATTTT.

This clonotype was picked up many times. The chain has TRBV5-4 and TRBJ1-6; D gene unclear. Trimming removed 2 bases at V and 9 bases at J, with 9 bases between. The germline V gene has CDR1 SGHNT and CDR2 YYREEE (reference sequence). The CDR3 covers 13 residues. CDR3 amino acids: CASSLPGGSPLHF. In DNA, the CDR3 is TGTGCCAGCAGCTTACCGGGTGGTTCACCCCTCCACTTT.

As regards this clonotype: One base away lies a much larger clone, so this may be a sequencing read error. This chain uses TRBV5-1 with TRBJ1-1, with D possibly TRBD1 on 6 matching bases. The CDR3 runs to 18 residues. V was pared by 3 bases and J by 5 bases, with 26 bases between. Germline CDR1 reads SGHRS; CDR2 reads YFSETQ. The CDR3 bases are TGCGCCAGCAGCTGGTCAAGTACAGGGAGTGCGAGTGGGACTGAAGCTTTCTTT. Residues: CASSWSSTGSASGTEAFF.

This clonotype was counted at least ten times. The gene calls are TRBV18 and TRBJ1-1; unclear D gene. The CDR3 spans 13 residues. V was cut by 3 bases and J by 4 bases, with 9 bases left in between. CDR1 and CDR2 (germline): KGHSH, LQKENI. CDR3 in amino acids: CASSPDLATEAFF. The CDR3, as DNA: TGTGCCAGCTCACCGGACCTGGCCACTGAAGCTTTCTTT.

Concerning this clonotype itself: One base away lies a much larger clone, so this may be a sequencing read error. J is TRBJ2-3 and V is TRBV7-9, with a tentative D call TRBD2 (5 bases). The V gene's germline CDR1 is SEHNR and CDR2 FQNEAQ (reference sequence). This CDR3 has 16 amino acids. Trimming removed 7 bases from V and 6 bases from J, with 23 bases in between. The CDR3 loop reads CASNSSLGPRGDTQYF. CDR3 bases: TGTGCCAGCAACTCATCCTTAGGCCCCCGAGGGGATACGCAGTATTTT.

Regarding this clonotype: Only one base separates this from a far larger clonotype, so it likely reflects a read error. V is TRBV25-1 and J is TRBJ2-5; 12 bases are a match to TRBD2. The germline V gene has CDR1 MGHDK and CDR2 SYGVNS. The CDR3 spans 15 residues. This chain's CDR3 is CASSESSGGAEEHFF. Written as DNA, the CDR3 is TGTGCCAGCAGTGAATCTAGCGGGGGGGCTGAGGAGCACTTCTTC.

With respect to this clonotype: A much more abundant neighbour one base away suggests this may be a read error. The gene calls are TRBV14 and TRBJ2-3; 8 positions match TRBD1. The ends lost 3 bases at V and 4 bases at J; junction bases unmatched: 15. CDR1 is SGHDN, CDR2 FVKESK, per germline. The CDR3 runs to 18 residues. The CDR3 reads CASSHTPGRTGLPDTQYF. In nucleotides, the CDR3 is TGTGCCAGCAGCCACACACCAGGGAGGACAGGGTTGCCAGATACGCAGTATTTT.